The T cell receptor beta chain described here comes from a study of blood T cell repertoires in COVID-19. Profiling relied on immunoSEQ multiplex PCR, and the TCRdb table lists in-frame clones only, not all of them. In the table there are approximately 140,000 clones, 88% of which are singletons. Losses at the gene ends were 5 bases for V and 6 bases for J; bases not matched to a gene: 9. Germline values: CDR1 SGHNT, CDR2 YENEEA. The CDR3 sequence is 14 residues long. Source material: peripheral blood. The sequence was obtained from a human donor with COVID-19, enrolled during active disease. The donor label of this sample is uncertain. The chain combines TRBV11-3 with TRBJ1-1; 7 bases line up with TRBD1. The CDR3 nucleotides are TGTGCCAGCAGCGGATGGGACAGAAAGTCTGAAGCTTTCTTT. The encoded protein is CASSGWDRKSEAFF.